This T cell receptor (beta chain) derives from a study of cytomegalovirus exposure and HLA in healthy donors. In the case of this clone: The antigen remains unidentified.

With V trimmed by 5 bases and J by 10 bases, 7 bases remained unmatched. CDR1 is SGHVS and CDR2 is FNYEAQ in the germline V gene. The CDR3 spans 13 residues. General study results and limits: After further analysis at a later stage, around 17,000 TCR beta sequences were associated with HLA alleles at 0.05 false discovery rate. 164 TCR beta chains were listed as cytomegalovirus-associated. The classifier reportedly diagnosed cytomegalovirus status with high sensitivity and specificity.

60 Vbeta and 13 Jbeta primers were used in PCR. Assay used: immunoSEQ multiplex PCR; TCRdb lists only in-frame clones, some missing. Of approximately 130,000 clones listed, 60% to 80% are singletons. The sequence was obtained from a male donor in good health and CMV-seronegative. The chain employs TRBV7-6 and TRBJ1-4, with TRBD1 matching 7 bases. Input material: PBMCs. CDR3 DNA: TGTGCCAGCAGCCCAAGACAGGGAGCAAAACTGTTTTTT. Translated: CASSPRQGAKLFF.